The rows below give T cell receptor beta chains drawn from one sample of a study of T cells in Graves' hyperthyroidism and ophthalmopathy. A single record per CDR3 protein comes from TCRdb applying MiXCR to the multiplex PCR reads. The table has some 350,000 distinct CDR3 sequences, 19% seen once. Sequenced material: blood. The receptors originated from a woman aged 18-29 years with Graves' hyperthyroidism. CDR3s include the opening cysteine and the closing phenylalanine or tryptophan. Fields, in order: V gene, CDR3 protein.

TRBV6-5	CATNRDQPPVQQYF
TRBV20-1	CSARDGRGMVNYGYTF
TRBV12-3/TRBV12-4	CASSLFPSYEQYF
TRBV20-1	CSARRGQIGYTF
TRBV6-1	CASSEAGPFYEQYF
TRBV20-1	CSARDIKDSAYEQYF
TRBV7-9	CASSLNTVGNEQYF
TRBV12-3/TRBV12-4	CASSLHGVTTYEQYF
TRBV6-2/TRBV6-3	CASSYRQGTNSPLHF
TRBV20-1	CSAYSGGGVWNTGELFF
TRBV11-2	CASSLWTGRETQYF
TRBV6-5	CASRPIAGAETQYF
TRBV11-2	CASSLDWQETQYF
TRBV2	CASSEGEDIHGYTF
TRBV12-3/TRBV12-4	CASSASIRDRTYEQYF
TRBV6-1	CASSEPGYRNGYTF
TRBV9	CASSVGQGPYGQYF
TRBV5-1	CASTPQGNTEAFF
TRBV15	CATSRGKGAGNTEAFF
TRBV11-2	CASRPRVSIGGELFF
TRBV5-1	CASSLLSPGELFF
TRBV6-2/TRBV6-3	CASSYSSGANVLTF
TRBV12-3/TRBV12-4	CASTRGLGAFF
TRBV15	CATSREPAYYEQYF
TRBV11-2	CASSSFRGRRYEQYF
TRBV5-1	CASSLELSMTGFAYTF
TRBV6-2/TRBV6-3	CASVDSGGQYF
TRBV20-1	CRGDRGRETQYF
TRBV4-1	CASSQEAYQYF
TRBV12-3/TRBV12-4	CASSPGQGATYSNQPQHF
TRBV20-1	CSAPSGGPTQETQYF
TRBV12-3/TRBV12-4	CASSPLEGGSSYEQYF
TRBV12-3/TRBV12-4	CASSADPYEQYF
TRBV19	CASRPIELNYGYTF
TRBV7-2	CASSLARTGVFETQYF
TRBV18	CASSPPLQGSYEQYF
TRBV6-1	CASSESIVGVSANYGYTF
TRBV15	CATSSRGGTEAFF
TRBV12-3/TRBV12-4	CASSSGSQNYGYTF
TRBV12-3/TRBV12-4	CASSLGELFF
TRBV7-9	CASSFNREETQYF
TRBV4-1	CASSQDEGQPQHF
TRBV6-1	CASRGQSSNQPQHF
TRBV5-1	CASSSRDRGVETQYF
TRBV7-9	CASSQDRSHGYTF
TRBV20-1	CSARAGTGVPGYTF
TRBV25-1	CASRLRMNTEAFF
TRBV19	CATQQGGNTEAFF
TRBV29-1	CSVEDRFSGNTIYF
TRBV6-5	CASSYKRDSSGTEAFF
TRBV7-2	CASTPLPGNNYGYTF
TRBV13	CASSPPSGGGTGELFF
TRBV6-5	CASSSGGLYGYTF
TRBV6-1	CASRDTGGTEAFF
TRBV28	CASSRSGTGTAYEQYF
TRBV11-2	CASSPGRGASSVYEQYF
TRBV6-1	CASSEVGLIGTGELFF